Each of the 13 T cell receptor beta chains below was sequenced from the same sample in a study of blood T cell repertoires in COVID-19. Assay used: immunoSEQ multiplex PCR; TCRdb lists only in-frame clones, some missing. The sample has 100,000 or so clones, 75% to 90% seen once; the top ten hold about 12%. The specimen was peripheral blood. These receptors all stem from a human donor in a cohort sampled during active COVID-19.

The chain employs TRBV24-1 and TRBJ2-5, with D possibly matching TRBD1 (5 bases). This CDR3 has 13 residues. CDR1 KGHDR and CDR2 SFDVKD come from the germline V gene. V was trimmed by 9 bases and J by 4 bases, leaving 14 bases between them. CDR3 sequence: CATSTWGRETQYF. The CDR3 DNA reads as TGTGCCACCTCTACCTGGGGCCGAGAGACCCAGTACTTC.

V and J are TRBV2 and TRBJ2-7, with unresolved D. This CDR3 has 13 amino acids. V dropped 1 base and J dropped 1 base, with 5 bases sitting between them. Germline V gene lookup returns CDR1 SNHLY and CDR2 FYNNEI. The CDR3 region has the DNA TGTGCCAGCAGTGAAGGAGGTTCCTACGAGCAGTACTTC. Translated, it gives CASSEGGSYEQYF.

This clone was recorded once. V usage is TRBV6-5 and J usage is TRBJ1-6; TRBD1 aligns across 9 bases. The CDR3 length is 15 residues. Germline lookup yields CDR1 MNHEY and CDR2 SVGAGI. The ends lost 4 bases at V and 7 bases at J; junction bases unmatched: 5. CDR3 DNA: TGTGCCAGCAGTTCCGACAGGGGGGAGAATTCACCCCTCCACTTT. Protein product: CASSSDRGENSPLHF.

The genes are TRBV7-8 and TRBJ2-7; 11 nucleotides agree with TRBD2. Germline V gene lookup returns CDR1 SGHVS and CDR2 FQNEAQ. The CDR3 is 16 amino acids. J was trimmed by 7 bases and V by 2 bases; bases with no gene match: 10. CDR3 in amino acids: CASSLQRLAGLREQYF. CDR3 in DNA: TGTGCCAGCAGCTTACAAAGACTAGCGGGGCTCAGGGAGCAGTACTTC.

This clone was counted between two and nine times. V gene TRBV27 combines with J gene TRBJ1-2; 7 bases align to TRBD1. This CDR3 region has 13 residues. Germline values: CDR1 MNHEY, CDR2 SMNVEV (reference sequence). With V trimmed by 0 bases and J by 9 bases, 4 bases remained unmatched. The CDR3 is CASSLSGGERYTF. The CDR3 bases are TGTGCCAGCAGTTTATCAGGGGGCGAGCGCTACACCTTC.

The chain joins TRBV30 to TRBJ2-3; maybe TRBD2 (5 bases). Trimming removed 0 bases from V and 0 bases from J, with 10 bases in between. From germline, CDR1 is GTSNPN and CDR2 SVGIG (reference sequence). The CDR3 is made up of 15 amino acids. The DNA of the CDR3 is TGTGCCTGGAGTGTAGGCGGGCTGAGCACAGATACGCAGTATTTT. It yields the protein CAWSVGGLSTDTQYF.

The chain has TRBV2 and TRBJ2-5, with D hard to call. The germline CDR1 and CDR2 sequences are SNHLY and FYNNEI. The CDR3 consists of 13 residues. Trimming took 3 bases from V and 7 from J, leaving 12 bases between them. The CDR3 region has the DNA TGTGCCAGCAGTGACATTCTAAGAGGGACCCAGTACTTC. This encodes CASSDILRGTQYF.

The chain couples TRBV11-2 to TRBJ1-4, with D possibly being TRBD1 (5 bases). Germline lookup yields CDR1 SGHAT and CDR2 FQNNGV. Trimming left V 5 bases short and J 7 bases short, with 20 bases between. The CDR3 totals 16 residues. CDR3 sequence (DNA): TGTGCCAGCAGCATGGTCCTCCCAGGGTATGGTGAAAAACTGTTTTTT. This encodes CASSMVLPGYGEKLFF.

The chain employs TRBV7-8 and TRBJ2-7; 10 bases are shared with TRBD2. Per germline, CDR1 SGHVS and CDR2 FQNEAQ. This CDR3 has 14 residues. J lost 5 bases, V lost 0 bases, and 1 base had no gene match. The CDR3 protein is CASSLALAGDEQYF. The CDR3 region has the DNA TGTGCCAGCAGCTTAGCGCTAGCGGGGGACGAGCAGTACTTC.

The genes are TRBV6-5 and TRBJ1-2; 9 nucleotides match TRBD1. V trimming: 6 bases; J trimming: 4 bases; junction bases outside the gene matches: 6. CDR3 length equals 14 residues. Germline CDR1 is MNHEY and CDR2 is SVGAGI. The DNA of the CDR3 is TGTGCCAGCAGCCGAGGGGACAGGGTCTATGGCTACACCTTC. Translating gives CASSRGDRVYGYTF.

The chain uses TRBV29-1 and TRBJ2-1; 11 positions agree with TRBD1. The CDR3 length is 15 residues. V trimming: 4 bases; J trimming: 12 bases; junction bases outside the gene matches: 14. Germline V gives CDR1 SQVTM, CDR2 ANQGSEA. CDR3 in amino acids: CSVVGGQGAAGMQFF. The CDR3 DNA reads as TGCAGCGTTGTGGGAGGACAGGGGGCGGCCGGAATGCAGTTCTTC.

The chain is built from TRBV3-1 (or the pseudogene TRBV3-2) and TRBJ2-3; no clear D. V lost 2 bases, J lost 6 bases, and 3 bases lay in between. The CDR3 contains 11 residues. The germline V gene encodes CDR1 LGHDT and CDR2 YNNKEL (reference sequence). The CDR3 sequence: CASSQSDTQYF. The CDR3 nucleotides read TGTGCCAGCAGCCAATCTGATACGCAGTATTTT.

The chain recombines TRBV6-1 with TRBJ1-5; 7 positions agree with TRBD1. From germline, CDR1 is MNHNS and CDR2 SASEGT. After removal of 4 bases from V and 4 bases from J, the junction contained 10 bases not matched to a gene. The CDR3 runs 16 residues. CDR3 region: CASSVLPGQTNQPQHF. The CDR3 nucleotides read TGTGCCAGCAGTGTACTACCGGGACAGACTAATCAGCCCCAGCATTTT.